The 7 T cell receptor beta chains below come from one sample, sequenced in a study of blood T cells in healthy people across ages. A second PCR, run for about 6 to 12 cycles, used a sample-barcoded 5' primer plus a J-beta primer mix. MiXCR was run by TCRdb on the 5' RACE reads, yielding one entry per CDR3 protein. The table lists 1,500,000 or so distinct CDR3 sequences, about 45% of them singletons. The sequenced sample consisted of blood. These receptor sequences come from a woman between 18 and 29 years old in good health.

V gene TRBV28 combines with J gene TRBJ2-7, with D perhaps matching TRBD2 (5 bases). Trimming left V 7 bases short and J 0 bases short, with 16 bases between. The CDR3 has 15 amino acids. Germline lookup yields CDR1 MDHEN and CDR2 SYDVKM. The CDR3 DNA reads TGTGCCAGCACCCCCCTAGAGCGGACCTCCTACGAGCAGTACTTC. It translates to CASTPLERTSYEQYF.

This clonotype was detected a few times. This chain joins TRBV20-1 and TRBJ1-1, with 9 bases fitting TRBD1. CDR3 length: 14 residues. Trimming removed 0 bases from V and 5 bases from J; junction bases left unmatched: 4. The germline V gene has CDR1 DFQATT and CDR2 SNEGSKA (reference sequence). DNA of the CDR3: TGCAGTGCTAGAGAGGGACAGGGATGGACTGAAGCTTTCTTT. This translates into CSAREGQGWTEAFF.

This clonotype was seen only a few times. This chain connects TRBV7-2 to TRBJ2-1; 9 bases agree with TRBD1. The CDR3 spans 16 residues. The germline CDR1 and CDR2 sequences are SGHTA and FQGNSA. With V trimmed by 5 bases and J by 7 bases, 12 bases remained unmatched. The CDR3 region has the DNA TGTGCCAGCAGCAGCCCACAGGGGGCATTCCCAAATGAGCAGTTCTTC. Its translation is CASSSPQGAFPNEQFF.

The chain is built from TRBV14 and TRBJ2-1; TRBD1 agrees at 7 bases. The CDR3 has 15 residues. Per germline, CDR1 SGHDN and CDR2 FVKESK. J gave up 1 base and V 4 bases, and 4 bases lay outside the gene matches. Here the CDR3 DNA reads TGTGCCAGCAGCCCGGACAGGAATTCCTACAATGAGCAGTTCTTC. This translates into CASSPDRNSYNEQFF.

The chain carries TRBV3-1 and TRBJ2-7; D not resolved. Germline V gene sequence: CDR1 LGHDT, CDR2 YNNKEL (reference sequence). Between the trimmed V and J ends, which lost 3 bases and 0 bases, there was a span of 12 bases. There are 15 residues in the CDR3. The CDR3 bases are TGTGCCAGCAGCCATGTCGGACGGAGCTCCTACGAGCAGTACTTC. It is translated as CASSHVGRSSYEQYF.

The rearrangement joins TRBV6-2 or TRBV6-3 to TRBJ2-2; 9 bases fit TRBD2. J lost 5 bases, V lost 7 bases, and 5 bases had no gene match. Per germline, CDR1 MNHEY and CDR2 SVGEGT. The CDR3 sequence is 14 residues long. CDR3 nucleotide sequence: TGTGCCAGCAAACCTAGCGGGATTACCGGGGAGCTGTTTTTT. Its translation: CASKPSGITGELFF.

This clonotype was seen more than once but under ten times. The CDR3 is CASSPKLVSAGMNTEAFF. In DNA form, the CDR3 reads TGTGCCAGCTCACCAAAACTGGTTTCCGCCGGGATGAACACTGAAGCTTTCTTT. The chain employs TRBV18 and TRBJ1-1; D is ambiguous. The V end lost 2 bases, the J end lost 0 bases, and 19 bases lay between the germline ends. This CDR3 has 18 amino acids. Germline values: CDR1 KGHSH, CDR2 LQKENI.